The 10 T cell receptor beta chains in this list originate from one sample, sequenced in a study of T cell responses to AZD1222 COVID-19 vaccine (dated by TCRdb to the early 2020s). Receptor libraries were prepared by the immunoSEQ multiplex PCR assay. The immuneACCESS repertoire file appears here via TCRdb, limited to in-frame rearrangements. These files lack a portion of the clones; in checked studies, under half of the deficit traces to unresolved V genes, and the cause of the others is not known. The sample table records 70,000 to 95,000 clones; around 90% of these occur just once. In total, the top ten clones hold less than 35% of the sample. What this sample's time point label stands for: about 28 days (+/-7) after the second vaccine dose. The source was peripheral blood, collected 28 days after the second AZD1222 dose. Every receptor here comes from an adult who received the AZD1222 COVID-19 vaccine.

The V call is TRBV12-5, the J call TRBJ1-1, with a tentative D call TRBD1 (5 bases). Trimming took 6 bases from V and 4 from J, leaving 15 bases between them. Germline V gives CDR1 LGHNT, CDR2 FRNRAP. The CDR3 extends over 14 amino acids. The CDR3 sequence is CASGRGWGGTEAFF. The CDR3 nucleotides read TGTGCTAGTGGCCGCGGTTGGGGGGGCACTGAAGCTTTCTTT.

This chain joins TRBV9 and TRBJ2-7; weak D call: TRBD1 (5 bases). CDR3 length: 15 amino acids. V lost 1 base, J lost 2 bases, and 13 bases lay in between. CDR1 and CDR2 from the germline V gene are SGDLS and YYNGEE. CDR3 protein: CASSVSTGQAYEQYF. The CDR3 coding sequence is TGTGCCAGCAGCGTATCCACCGGACAAGCCTACGAGCAGTACTTC.

The chain couples TRBV27 to TRBJ1-6, with a possible D match to TRBD1 (5 bases). V lost 5 bases, J lost 5 bases, and 16 bases lay in between. From germline, CDR1 is MNHEY and CDR2 SMNVEV (reference sequence). This CDR3 contains 16 residues. In DNA form, the CDR3 reads TGTGCCAGCAGTCCTCGAGCAGGGCTGAATAATTCACCCCTCCACTTT. Its protein product is CASSPRAGLNNSPLHF.

The chain employs TRBV18 and TRBJ1-2; D is possibly TRBD1 (5 bases). Germline values: CDR1 KGHSH, CDR2 LQKENI. V lost 3 bases and J lost 1, with 18 bases in between. CDR3 length equals 17 residues. The CDR3 is CASSPGDAWASNYGYTF. The CDR3 coding sequence is TGTGCCAGCTCACCTGGGGACGCCTGGGCTAGTAACTATGGCTACACCTTC.

This sequence joins TRBV7-2 and TRBJ1-1; no definite D call. CDR1 SGHTA and CDR2 FQGNSA come from the germline V gene. The CDR3 loop spans 13 amino acids. V was cut by 2 bases and J by 1 base, with 5 bases left in between. This CDR3 reads CASSLTPNTEAFF. In nucleotides, the CDR3 is TGTGCCAGCAGCTTAACCCCGAACACTGAAGCTTTCTTT. Supplemented by reference TRBV7-2 and TRBJ1-1, the full variable domain reads GAGVSQSPSNKVTEKGKDVELRCDPISGHTALYWYRQSLGQGLEFLIYFQGNSAPDKSGLPSDRFSAERTGGSVSTLTIQRTQQEDSAVYLCASSLTPNTEAFFGQGTRLTVV.

The chain has TRBV3-1 (or the pseudogene TRBV3-2) and TRBJ1-3; the D gene is possibly TRBD1 (6 bases). Germline assignment: CDR1 LGHDT and CDR2 YNNKEL (reference sequence). CDR3 size: 11 residues. The V and J ends lost 5 bases and 11 bases respectively, with 10 bases between them. The CDR3 spells CASSSGTSIYF. DNA of the CDR3: TGTGCCAGCAGCTCCGGGACATCCATATATTTT.

The chain recombines TRBV19 with TRBJ1-5; D gene uncertain. The germline gives CDR1 LNHDA, CDR2 SQIVND (reference sequence). Trimming left V 1 base short and J 3 bases short, with 10 bases between. The CDR3 contains 15 residues. As DNA, the CDR3 is TGTGCCAGTAGTATAGTCAGGACGATCAATCAGCCCCAGCATTTT. This sequence encodes CASSIVRTINQPQHF. The complete variable domain, with remaining parts taken from reference TRBV19 and TRBJ1-5, reads DGGITQSPKYLFRKEGQNVTLSCEQNLNHDAMYWYRQDPGQGLRLIYYSQIVNDFQKGDIAEGYSVSREKKESFPLTVTSAQKNPTAFYLCASSIVRTINQPQHFGDGTRLSIL.

The V gene is TRBV6-1, the J gene TRBJ1-1, with 7 nucleotides matching TRBD1. CDR1 and CDR2 from the germline V gene are MNHNS and SASEGT. This CDR3 is built from 16 residues. The J segment lost 2 bases and the V segment lost 1 base, leaving 7 bases of the junction unmatched. For the CDR3, the DNA is TGTGCCAGCAGTGAAGTGTTCAGGGGGGGAAACACTGAAGCTTTCTTT. Residues: CASSEVFRGGNTEAFF.

The chain carries TRBV6-2 or TRBV6-3 and TRBJ2-1; 7 bases map to TRBD2. The CDR3 length is 17 residues. The V gene's germline CDR1 is MNHEY and CDR2 SVGEGT. Unmatched junction bases numbered 15, after V lost 6 bases and J lost 4 bases. The CDR3 protein is CASSSTSSERDYNEQFF. In DNA, the CDR3 is TGTGCCAGCAGCTCAACATCCTCAGAGCGGGATTACAATGAGCAGTTCTTC.

V and J are TRBV9 and TRBJ2-2; D ambiguous. The CDR3 has 15 amino acids. The ends were cut back, 0 bases at V and 3 bases at J, with 9 bases in the middle. In germline, CDR1 is SGDLS, CDR2 YYNGEE. The CDR3 spells CASSVERAHTGELFF. The CDR3 nucleotides are TGTGCCAGCAGCGTAGAAAGGGCACACACCGGGGAGCTGTTTTTT.